This TCR beta chain was retrieved from a study of cytomegalovirus exposure and HLA in healthy donors. Study in general: From donors who were HLA-typed, an early data release held 81 million or so unique TCRs.

About this clone: No antigen is known for it.

Germline V gives CDR1 SGDLS, CDR2 YYNGEE. The V gene lost 4 bases and the J gene lost 3 bases, with 10 bases spanning the gap. The length of the CDR3 is 13 residues. It was with 60 Vbeta and 13 Jbeta primers that the PCR ran. Original handling: As a later analysis found, there were 70 million to 100 million unique TCR beta chains, of which approximately 10 million were shared. Here immunoSEQ multiplex PCR was the method, and the copy in TCRdb shows in-frame clones only, minus some. The DNA gave D and trimming, while V, J and clone size come from that table. The profile covers under 200,000 clones, with more than 70% appearing a single time and over 1.3% taken by the ten largest. Findings and limits, study-wide: Exclusion as indistinguishable affected some V segments, including TRBV6-2 and TRBV6-3. In a later analysis, 17,000 or so TCR beta sequences were associated with HLA alleles at 0.05 false discovery rate.

Specimen: PBMCs. This chain connects TRBV9 to TRBJ2-5, with a possible D match to TRBD2 (7 bases). The source is a man between 60 and 70 years old in good health and CMV-seronegative. The CDR3: CASSLGGEETQYF. DNA for the CDR3: TGTGCCAGCAGCCTAGGGGGGGAAGAGACCCAGTACTTC.